This T cell receptor beta chain was recorded in a study of T-cell memory formation after mild COVID-19. TCRdb used MiXCR to reprocess the 5' RACE reads, holding one entry per CDR3 protein. The table records approximately 300,000 distinct CDR3 sequences, around 15% of them present only once. A note on this clonotype: What it binds is not known.

Study conclusions and caveats: Whether day 37 second-wave clones are SARS-CoV-2-specific was not confirmed.

The clonotype originates from a man aged 18 to 35 who had mild COVID-19 (a few samples of this study predate the infection). Cell type and time point are not known. Material for sequencing was PBMCs or a T cell subset sorted from them (not recorded which).

CDR3 residues: CASSFGGGPETQYF. DNA of the CDR3: TGTGCCAGCAGCTTCGGCGGGGGCCCAGAGACCCAGTACTTC. This chain joins TRBV7-9 and TRBJ2-5, with D possibly matching TRBD2 (7 bases). This CDR3 is 14 amino acids long. Trimming took off 3 bases at V and 4 bases at J, with 12 bases between the two ends. The germline V gene has CDR1 SEHNR and CDR2 FQNEAQ (reference sequence).